This T cell receptor (beta chain) was documented in a study of T-cell memory formation after mild COVID-19. General study points: Contracting clones, day 15 to 85, had balanced CD4/CD8, and later expanders favored CD4+.

V lost 0 bases to trimming and J lost 4 bases, with 13 bases between them. The CDR3 totals 15 residues. Germline values: CDR1 SGHRS, CDR2 YFSETQ. TCRdb processed the 5' RACE reads anew with MiXCR; each CDR3 protein has one entry. Of 580,000 or so distinct CDR3 sequences detected, 15% to 20% appear once; the ten largest clones hold about 7.5%. This clonotype showed up just a few times. Its specificity is not known. This chain joins TRBV5-1 and TRBJ1-1, with D unclear. The TCR sequence derives from an adult woman who had mild COVID-19 (a few samples of this study predate the infection). Cell type and time point are not known. Input material: PBMCs or a T cell subset sorted from them (not recorded which). The CDR3 spells CASSLGKGGVTEAFF. The CDR3 coding sequence is TGCGCCAGCAGCTTGGGTAAGGGTGGGGTCACTGAAGCTTTCTTT.